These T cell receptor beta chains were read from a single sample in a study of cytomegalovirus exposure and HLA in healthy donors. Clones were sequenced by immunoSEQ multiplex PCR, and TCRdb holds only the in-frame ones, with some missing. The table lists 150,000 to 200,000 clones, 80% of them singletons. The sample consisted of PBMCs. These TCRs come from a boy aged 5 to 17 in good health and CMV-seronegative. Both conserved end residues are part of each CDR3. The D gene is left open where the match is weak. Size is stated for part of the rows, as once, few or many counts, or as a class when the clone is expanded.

CASSGVQGWATEAFF	TGTGCCAGCAGCGGGGTTCAGGGGTGGGCCACTGAAGCTTTCTTT	TRBV5-6	TRBJ1-1	NA	NA
CASSVRGPGNTIYF	TGTGCCAGTAGTGTCCGGGGTCCTGGAAACACCATATATTTT	TRBV19	TRBJ1-3	NA	NA
CASSLYAGITYEQYF	TGTGCCAGCAGCTTGTACGCAGGTATAACCTACGAGCAGTACTTC	TRBV5-4	TRBJ2-7	NA	NA
CSVSAESSYNEQFF	TGCAGCGTTTCGGCGGAAAGCTCCTACAATGAGCAGTTCTTC	TRBV29-1	TRBJ2-1	NA	NA
CASSYQGLDNEQFF	TGTGCCAGCAGCTACCAGGGACTTGACAATGAGCAGTTCTTC	TRBV13	TRBJ2-1	NA	NA
CASSFTLGTLLDRPQHF	TGTGCCAGCAGCTTTACCCTCGGGACTCTATTAGATCGGCCCCAGCATTTT	TRBV7-2	TRBJ1-5	NA	NA
CASSLTTDTQYF	TGTGCCAGCTCTCTAACTACAGATACGCAGTATTTT	TRBV18	TRBJ2-3	NA	NA
CASSREGGDNYGYTF	TGCGCCAGCAGCCGGGAGGGGGGAGATAACTATGGCTACACCTTC	TRBV5-1	TRBJ1-2	NA	NA
CASSFTGGTDTQYF	TGCGCCAGCAGCTTCACAGGGGGCACAGATACGCAGTATTTT	TRBV5-1	TRBJ2-3	NA	TRBD1
CASSQGLAGYNEQFF	TGTGCCAGCAGCCAAGGACTAGCGGGGTACAATGAGCAGTTCTTC	TRBV14	TRBJ2-1	few	TRBD2
CASSHYLGGAYEQFF	TGTGCCAGCAGCCATTACTTGGGCGGGGCTTATGAGCAGTTCTTC	TRBV4-2	TRBJ2-1	NA	NA
CASSGTGRSTDTQYF	TGTGCCAGTAGCGGGACAGGGAGAAGCACAGATACGCAGTATTTT	TRBV19	TRBJ2-3	NA	TRBD1
CASKESQGSYEQYF	TGTGCTAGCAAGGAGAGCCAGGGGTCCTACGAGCAGTACTTC	TRBV7-9	TRBJ2-7	NA	NA
CASRFPPSGLYSNQPQHF	TGTGCCAGCAGATTCCCCCCCTCGGGTCTCTATAGCAATCAGCCCCAGCATTTT	TRBV7-9	TRBJ1-5	NA	NA
CASSSVGQETQYF	TGTGCCAGCAGTTCAGTCGGGCAAGAGACCCAGTACTTC	TRBV27	TRBJ2-5	NA	NA
CAWGRGLSYEQYF	TGTGCCTGGGGGCGGGGACTAAGCTACGAGCAGTACTTC	TRBV30	TRBJ2-7	few	TRBD2
CASSPPPGISYEQYF	TGTGCCAGCAGCCCACCACCAGGGATCTCCTACGAGCAGTACTTC	TRBV7-9	TRBJ2-7	NA	NA
CSVGVRGPTGELFF	TGCAGCGTTGGGGTACGGGGTCCCACCGGGGAGCTGTTTTTT	TRBV29-1	TRBJ2-2	NA	NA
CASSGGAGLAGSGDTQYF	TGTGCCAGTAGTGGGGGAGCGGGACTAGCGGGAAGTGGAGATACGCAGTATTTT	TRBV19	TRBJ2-3	NA	TRBD2
CASSFFRLREGAGELFF	TGTGCCAGCAGCTTCTTCAGGCTCAGGGAGGGGGCCGGGGAGCTGTTTTTT	TRBV11-2	TRBJ2-2	NA	NA
CASSQVGRRKYGYTF	TGCGCCAGCAGCCAAGTTGGCCGAAGAAAGTATGGCTACACCTTC	TRBV4-1	TRBJ1-2	NA	NA
CASSVGLAGERSEQFF	TGTGCCAGCAGCGTAGGGCTAGCGGGAGAGAGAAGTGAGCAGTTCTTC	TRBV9	TRBJ2-1	few	TRBD2
CASSEDRWSGTEAFF	TGCGCCAGCAGTGAAGATAGGTGGAGTGGGACTGAAGCTTTCTTT	TRBV10-1	TRBJ1-1	once	NA
CATSRRDSYEQYF	TGTGCCACCAGCAGGCGGGACAGCTACGAGCAGTACTTC	TRBV15	TRBJ2-7	NA	NA
CASSPNSGQNYEQYF	TGTGCCAGTAGTCCAAACTCGGGACAGAACTACGAGCAGTACTTC	TRBV19	TRBJ2-7	NA	TRBD1
CASSLGQGTEAFF	TGTGCTAGCAGCTTAGGACAGGGGACTGAAGCTTTCTTT	TRBV7-7	TRBJ1-1	NA	TRBD1
CASSLGGGGTEAFF	TGTGCCAGCAGCCTAGGGGGGGGTGGTACTGAAGCTTTCTTT	TRBV27	TRBJ1-1	NA	NA
CASTEGADTGELFF	TGTGCCAGCACGGAGGGGGCCGACACCGGGGAGCTGTTTTTT	TRBV6-4	TRBJ2-2	NA	NA
CASSVVGGGGGSDVTQYF	TGTGCCAGCAGCGTAGTTGGAGGAGGGGGGGGCAGTGATGTTACGCAGTATTTT	TRBV9	TRBJ2-3	NA	NA
CASSSPTGARVYTF	TGTGCCAGCAGTTCCCCGACAGGGGCCCGAGTCTACACCTTC	TRBV6-5	TRBJ1-2	NA	TRBD1
CASSSTRGPEQYF	TGTGCCAGCAGTTCTACGCGGGGACCCGAGCAGTACTTC	TRBV27	TRBJ2-7	NA	NA
CASSQDLGQDNQPQHF	TGCGCCAGCAGCCAAGATCTGGGACAGGACAATCAGCCCCAGCATTTT	TRBV4-3	TRBJ1-5	NA	TRBD1
CASSYSQRGTDTQYF	TGTGCCAGCAGTTACTCACAGCGGGGCACAGATACGCAGTATTTT	TRBV6-5	TRBJ2-3	once	NA
CASSERGGGTSIVTDTQYF	TGCGCCAGCAGCGAAAGGGGCGGGGGCACCTCGATTGTCACAGATACGCAGTATTTT	TRBV5-1	TRBJ2-3	NA	NA
CASSLRDRGGHGYTF	TGTGCCAGCAGCTTAAGGGACAGGGGAGGTCATGGCTACACCTTC	TRBV7-9	TRBJ1-2	NA	TRBD1
CASQGYAWGYTF	TGTGCCAGCCAGGGGTACGCATGGGGCTACACCTTC	TRBV9	TRBJ1-2	few	NA
CASSLEGRVSPLHF	TGTGCCAGCAGCTTGGAAGGCAGGGTTTCACCCCTCCACTTT	TRBV5-4	TRBJ1-6	NA	NA
CASSQDTGGGYEQYF	TGCGCCAGCAGCCAAGATACCGGGGGGGGTTACGAGCAGTACTTC	TRBV4-1	TRBJ2-7	NA	TRBD2